The text below deals with one T cell receptor (beta chain). The target antigen is unknown. The germline V gene has CDR1 MGHRA and CDR2 YSYEKL. Trimming stripped 0 bases from V and 1 base from J, with 12 bases between. This CDR3 has 16 residues. The data stem from a study of T cells in Graves' hyperthyroidism and ophthalmopathy. General observations from the study: Most clonotypes expanded in the thyroid (above 0.001) were also present in blood.

Uncontrolled infection, other autoimmune disease, pregnancy or lactation disqualified patients from enrolment. The diagnostic basis comprised clinical symptoms, serum thyroxine and TRAb, thyroid ultrasound and orbital computed tomography. TCR beta CDR3 region amplification was performed from RNA transcripts. First-round RT-PCR of the TCR CDR3 relied on the HTBI primer set. TCRdb itself ran the multiplex PCR reads through MiXCR, one entry per CDR3 protein. The table shows about 320,000 distinct CDR3 sequences, with 15% to 20% occurring only once. This receptor was identified in a man younger than 40 with Graves' hyperthyroidism. The gene calls are TRBV4-1 and TRBJ1-2, with D perhaps TRBD1 (5 bases). Sequenced input: blood. Here the CDR3 reads CASSQEADILNYGYTF. In DNA form, the CDR3 reads TGCGCCAGCAGCCAAGAAGCGGACATCCTTAACTATGGCTACACCTTC.